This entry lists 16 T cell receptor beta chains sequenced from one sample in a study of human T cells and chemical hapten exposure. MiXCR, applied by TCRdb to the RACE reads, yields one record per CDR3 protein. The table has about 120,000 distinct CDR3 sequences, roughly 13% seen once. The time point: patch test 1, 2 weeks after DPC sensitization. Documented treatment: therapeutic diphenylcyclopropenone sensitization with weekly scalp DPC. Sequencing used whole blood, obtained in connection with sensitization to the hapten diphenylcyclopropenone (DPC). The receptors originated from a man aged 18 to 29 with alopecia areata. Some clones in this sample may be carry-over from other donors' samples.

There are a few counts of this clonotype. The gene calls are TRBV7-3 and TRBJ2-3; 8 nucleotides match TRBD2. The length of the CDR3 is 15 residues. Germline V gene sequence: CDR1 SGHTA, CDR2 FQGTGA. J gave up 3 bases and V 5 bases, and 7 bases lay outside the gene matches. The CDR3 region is CASSESGGGTDTQYF. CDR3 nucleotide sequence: TGTGCCAGCAGCGAAAGCGGGGGAGGGACAGATACGCAGTATTTT.

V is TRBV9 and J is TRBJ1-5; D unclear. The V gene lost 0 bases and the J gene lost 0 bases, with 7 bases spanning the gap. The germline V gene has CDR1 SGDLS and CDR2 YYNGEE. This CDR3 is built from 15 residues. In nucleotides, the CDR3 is TGTGCCAGCAGCGTAGACTGGCTTAGCAATCAGCCCCAGCATTTT. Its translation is CASSVDWLSNQPQHF.

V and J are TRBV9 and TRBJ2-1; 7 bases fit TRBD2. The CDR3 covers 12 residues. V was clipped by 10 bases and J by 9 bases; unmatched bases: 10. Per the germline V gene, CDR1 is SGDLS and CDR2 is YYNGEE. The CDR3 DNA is TGTGCCTCCTCGAGGTCTAGCGGTGAGCAGTTCTTC. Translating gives CASSRSSGEQFF.

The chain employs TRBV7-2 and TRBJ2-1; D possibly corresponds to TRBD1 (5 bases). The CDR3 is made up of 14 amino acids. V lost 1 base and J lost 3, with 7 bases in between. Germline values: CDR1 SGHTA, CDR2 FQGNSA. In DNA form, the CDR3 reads TGTGCCAGCAGCTTAGTCGGACACTACAATGAGCAGTTCTTC. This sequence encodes CASSLVGHYNEQFF.

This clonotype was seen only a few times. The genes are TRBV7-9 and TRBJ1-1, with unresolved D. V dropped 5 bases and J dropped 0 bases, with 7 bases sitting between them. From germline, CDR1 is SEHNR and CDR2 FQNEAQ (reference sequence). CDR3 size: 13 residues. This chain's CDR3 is CASSPPLNTEAFF. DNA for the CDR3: TGTGCCAGCAGCCCGCCCCTGAACACTGAAGCTTTCTTT.

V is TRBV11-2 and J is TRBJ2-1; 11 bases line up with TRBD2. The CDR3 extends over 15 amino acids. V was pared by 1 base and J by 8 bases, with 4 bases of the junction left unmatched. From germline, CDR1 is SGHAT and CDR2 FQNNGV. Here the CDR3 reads CASSLGDSGGDEQFF. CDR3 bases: TGTGCCAGCAGCTTAGGAGATAGCGGGGGGGATGAGCAGTTCTTC.

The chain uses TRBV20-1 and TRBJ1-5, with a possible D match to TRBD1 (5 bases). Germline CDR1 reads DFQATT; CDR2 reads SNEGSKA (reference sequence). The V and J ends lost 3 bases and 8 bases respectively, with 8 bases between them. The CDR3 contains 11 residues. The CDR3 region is CSASGGEPQHF. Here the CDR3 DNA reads TGCAGTGCTAGCGGGGGAGAGCCCCAGCATTTT.

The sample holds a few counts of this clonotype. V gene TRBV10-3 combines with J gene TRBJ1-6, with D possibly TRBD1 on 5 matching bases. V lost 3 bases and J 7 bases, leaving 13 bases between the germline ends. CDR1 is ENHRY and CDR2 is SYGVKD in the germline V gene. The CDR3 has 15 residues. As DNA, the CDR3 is TGTGCCATCAGTGAAAGACAGTGGACAAATTCACCCCTCCACTTT. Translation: CAISERQWTNSPLHF.

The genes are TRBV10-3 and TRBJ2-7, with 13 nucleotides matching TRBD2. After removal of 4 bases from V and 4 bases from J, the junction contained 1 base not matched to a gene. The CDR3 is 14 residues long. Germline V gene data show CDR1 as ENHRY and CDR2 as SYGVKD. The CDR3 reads CAISGTSGGYEQYV. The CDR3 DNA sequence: TGTGCCATCAGTGGGACTAGCGGGGGATACGAGCAGTACGTC.

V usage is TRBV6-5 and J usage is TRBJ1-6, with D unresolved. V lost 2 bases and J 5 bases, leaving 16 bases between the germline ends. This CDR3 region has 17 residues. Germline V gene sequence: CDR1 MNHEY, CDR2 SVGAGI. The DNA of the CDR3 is TGTGCCAGCAGTTACGCACTCCGGGGTCGGAATAATTCACCCCTCCACTTT. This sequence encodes CASSYALRGRNNSPLHF.

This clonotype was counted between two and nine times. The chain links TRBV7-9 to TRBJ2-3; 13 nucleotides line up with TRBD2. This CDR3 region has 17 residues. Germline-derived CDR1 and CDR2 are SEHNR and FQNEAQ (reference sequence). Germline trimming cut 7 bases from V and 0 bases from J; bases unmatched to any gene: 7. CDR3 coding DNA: TGTGCCAGCAAAGGACTAGCGGGGGTTACTAGCACAGATACGCAGTATTTT. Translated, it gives CASKGLAGVTSTDTQYF.

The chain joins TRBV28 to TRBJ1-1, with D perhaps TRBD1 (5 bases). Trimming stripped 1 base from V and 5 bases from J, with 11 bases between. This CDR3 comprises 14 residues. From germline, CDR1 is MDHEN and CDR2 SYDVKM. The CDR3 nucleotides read TGTGCCAGCAGTTTATACGGGGGAAGGACTGAAGCTTTCTTT. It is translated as CASSLYGGRTEAFF.

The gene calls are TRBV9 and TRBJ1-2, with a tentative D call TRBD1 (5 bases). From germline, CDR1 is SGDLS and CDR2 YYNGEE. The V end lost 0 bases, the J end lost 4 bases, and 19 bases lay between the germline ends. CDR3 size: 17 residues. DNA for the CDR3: TGTGCCAGCAGCGTAGGAGGAGGGGCCTCTATGGGCTATGGCTACACCTTC. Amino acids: CASSVGGGASMGYGYTF.

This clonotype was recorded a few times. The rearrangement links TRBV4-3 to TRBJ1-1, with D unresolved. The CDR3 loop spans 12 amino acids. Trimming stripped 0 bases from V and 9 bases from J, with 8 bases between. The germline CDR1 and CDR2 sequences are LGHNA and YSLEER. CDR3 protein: CASSQERRKAFF. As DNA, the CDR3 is TGCGCCAGCAGCCAAGAAAGGAGAAAAGCTTTCTTT.

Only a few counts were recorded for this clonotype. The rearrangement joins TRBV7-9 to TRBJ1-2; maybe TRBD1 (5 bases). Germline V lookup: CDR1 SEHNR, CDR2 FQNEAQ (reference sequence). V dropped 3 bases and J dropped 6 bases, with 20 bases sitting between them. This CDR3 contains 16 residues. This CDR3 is CASSFHQNLGLDGYTF. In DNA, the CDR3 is TGTGCCAGCAGCTTTCATCAGAACCTGGGACTTGATGGCTACACCTTC.

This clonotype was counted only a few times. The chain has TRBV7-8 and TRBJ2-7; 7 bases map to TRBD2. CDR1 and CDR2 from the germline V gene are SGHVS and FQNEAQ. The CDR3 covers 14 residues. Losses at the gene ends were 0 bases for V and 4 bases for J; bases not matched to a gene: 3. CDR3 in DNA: TGTGCCAGCAGCTTAGCCCGGGGGGATTACGAGCAGTACTTC. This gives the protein CASSLARGDYEQYF.